The clone carrying this T cell receptor beta chain was detected a few times. TCRdb reprocessed the RT-PCR reads with MiXCR, giving one entry per CDR3 protein. The repertoire holds about 680,000 distinct CDR3 sequences, with approximately 15% as singletons. Germline CDR1 and CDR2: DFQATT and SNEGSKA (reference sequence). Trimming shortened V by 6 bases and J by 4 bases, and 16 bases separated the two germline ends. The CDR3 is 13 residues long. The receptor comes from a female donor in good health, serving as a healthy control. Sequenced input: memory CD4+ T cells from blood. This rearrangement joins TRBV20-1 to TRBJ2-7; D ambiguous. The CDR3 protein is CSAHQPAAYEQYF. As DNA, the CDR3 is TGCAGTGCCCACCAGCCTGCAGCTTACGAGCAGTACTTC.